Listed below are T cell receptor beta chains from one sample, sequenced in a study of CD8+ T cells in alopecia areata. Sequencing was performed with immunoSEQ multiplex PCR; in TCRdb, only in-frame clones are kept and a portion is missing. The sample includes 150,000 to 200,000 clones, 63% of them seen just once. Specimen: CD4+ T cells sorted from blood, collected at week 0. Receptors originate from a human donor with alopecia areata. The CDR3 runs from the conserved cysteine through the conserved F or W. D genes are given only for firm matches. Not all rows give a size; the values are once, few, many and, for expanded clones, a class.

d_gene: TRBD1
v_gene: TRBV25-1
j_gene: TRBJ2-7
abundance: .
CDR3nt: TGTGCCAGCAGGCAGACCGGGACAGGGCTCTACGAGCAGTACTTC
CDR3aa: CASRQTGTGLYEQYF

d_gene: .
v_gene: TRBV30
j_gene: TRBJ1-2
abundance: .
CDR3nt: TGTGCCTGCCGACCCGGGATAACCAACTATGGCTACACCTTC
CDR3aa: CACRPGITNYGYTF

d_gene: .
v_gene: TRBV15
j_gene: TRBJ1-5
abundance: .
CDR3nt: TGTGCCACCAGCAGCAGAGTTATCTCCAGTCAGCCCCAGCATTTT
CDR3aa: CATSSRVISSQPQHF

d_gene: .
v_gene: TRBV29-1
j_gene: TRBJ2-5
abundance: .
CDR3nt: TGCAGCGTCAGGGGATTGGAGACCCAGTACTTC
CDR3aa: CSVRGLETQYF

d_gene: .
v_gene: TRBV25-1
j_gene: TRBJ1-2
abundance: .
CDR3nt: TGTGCCAACTATGGCTACACCTTC
CDR3aa: CANYGYTF

d_gene: .
v_gene: TRBV23-1
j_gene: TRBJ1-2
abundance: .
CDR3nt: TGCGCCAGCAGTCAATCTTTTCGGGAGTTAAGAGGCTACACCTTC
CDR3aa: CASSQSFRELRGYTF

d_gene: TRBD1
v_gene: TRBV7-9
j_gene: TRBJ2-7
abundance: .
CDR3nt: TGTGCCAGCAGCTTGGGTCCGAGGGACAGGGGTAACTTC
CDR3aa: CASSLGPRDRGNF

d_gene: TRBD1
v_gene: TRBV7-2
j_gene: TRBJ2-3
abundance: few
CDR3nt: TGTGCCAGCAGTCCTACAGGGGTCCCCACAGATACGCAGTATTTT
CDR3aa: CASSPTGVPTDTQYF

d_gene: .
v_gene: TRBV23-1
j_gene: TRBJ1-5
abundance: once
CDR3nt: TGCGCCAGCAGTCAATCGCCAGGTCAGCCCCAGCATTTT
CDR3aa: CASSQSPGQPQHF

d_gene: .
v_gene: TRBV14
j_gene: TRBJ1-1
abundance: .
CDR3nt: TGTGCCAGCAGCCAAGGTCCAGCGAACACTGAAGCTTTCTTT
CDR3aa: CASSQGPANTEAFF

d_gene: .
v_gene: TRBV4-1
j_gene: TRBJ2-1
abundance: .
CDR3nt: TGCGCCAGCAGCCGGCAGGGTCCGGAGAATGAGCAGTTCTTC
CDR3aa: CASSRQGPENEQFF

d_gene: TRBD1
v_gene: TRBV2
j_gene: TRBJ1-2
abundance: .
CDR3nt: TGTGCCAGCAGAGGGACAGGGATGTATGGCTACACCTTC
CDR3aa: CASRGTGMYGYTF

d_gene: .
v_gene: TRBV9
j_gene: TRBJ1-5
abundance: .
CDR3nt: TGTGCCAGCAGCGCAACCGGGAACAATCAGCCCCAGCATTTT
CDR3aa: CASSATGNNQPQHF

d_gene: TRBD1
v_gene: TRBV4-1
j_gene: TRBJ1-2
abundance: .
CDR3nt: TGCGCCAGCAGCCAAGAGGACAGGGGGAGAGGATCACGTGGCTACACCTTC
CDR3aa: CASSQEDRGRGSRGYTF

d_gene: TRBD1
v_gene: TRBV29-1
j_gene: TRBJ1-1
abundance: .
CDR3nt: TGCAGCGTTCCGGGACAGGGGACTTTTTGGACAGAAGCTTTCTTT
CDR3aa: CSVPGQGTFWTEAFF

d_gene: .
v_gene: TRBV6-4
j_gene: TRBJ2-1
abundance: .
CDR3nt: TGTGCCAGCAGACGCCCCGACAGTGCTACACCCTACAATGAGCAGTTCTTC
CDR3aa: CASRRPDSATPYNEQFF

d_gene: .
v_gene: TRBV30
j_gene: TRBJ2-2
abundance: .
CDR3nt: TGTGCCTGGAGTGTAGTGCAGGGGAGGCTGGAGCTGTTTTTT
CDR3aa: CAWSVVQGRLELFF

d_gene: .
v_gene: TRBV30
j_gene: TRBJ1-1
abundance: .
CDR3nt: TGTGCCTGGAGTGTTTTGCCGACTTTCTTT
CDR3aa: CAWSVLPTFF

d_gene: TRBD1
v_gene: TRBV29-1
j_gene: TRBJ1-2
abundance: .
CDR3nt: TGCAGCGTTATACAGGGGCCCTATGGCTACACCTTC
CDR3aa: CSVIQGPYGYTF

d_gene: TRBD1
v_gene: TRBV2
j_gene: TRBJ2-1
abundance: few
CDR3nt: TGTGCCAGCAGTGACCAGACAGGGAATGAGCAGTTCTTC
CDR3aa: CASSDQTGNEQFF

d_gene: .
v_gene: TRBV5-1
j_gene: TRBJ1-1
abundance: .
CDR3nt: TGCGCCAGCAGCTTGGGGTCCTTGAACACTGAAGCTTTCTTT
CDR3aa: CASSLGSLNTEAFF

d_gene: TRBD2
v_gene: TRBV7-2
j_gene: TRBJ2-7
abundance: few
CDR3nt: TGTGCCAGCAGCCGAGCGGTAGCGGGCGGGATTCACTACGAGCAGTACTTC
CDR3aa: CASSRAVAGGIHYEQYF

d_gene: .
v_gene: TRBV29-1
j_gene: TRBJ1-1
abundance: .
CDR3nt: TGCAGCGTTGTGGTCGGAACGAACACTGAAGCTTTCTTT
CDR3aa: CSVVVGTNTEAFF

d_gene: .
v_gene: TRBV30
j_gene: TRBJ2-7
abundance: .
CDR3nt: TGTGCCTGTCGGGGTGGTCTCTACGAGCAGTACTTC
CDR3aa: CACRGGLYEQYF

d_gene: .
v_gene: TRBV18
j_gene: TRBJ2-1
abundance: .
CDR3nt: TGTGCCAGCTCACCACGGGGGAGCTCCTACAATGAGCAGTTCTTC
CDR3aa: CASSPRGSSYNEQFF

d_gene: .
v_gene: TRBV29-1
j_gene: TRBJ2-7
abundance: .
CDR3nt: TGCAGCGTTGCCCTGGGGGGTTTGGAGCAGTACTTC
CDR3aa: CSVALGGLEQYF

d_gene: .
v_gene: TRBV2
j_gene: TRBJ1-6
abundance: .
CDR3nt: TGTGCCAGCAGTGAAGTTGGCAATTTTTCACCCCTCCACTTT
CDR3aa: CASSEVGNFSPLHF

d_gene: .
v_gene: TRBV28
j_gene: TRBJ1-2
abundance: .
CDR3nt: TGTGCCAGCAGTGAGCCCCGCGGGCAGACCCTTGGCTACACCTTC
CDR3aa: CASSEPRGQTLGYTF

d_gene: TRBD2
v_gene: TRBV5-6
j_gene: TRBJ2-1
abundance: few
CDR3nt: TGTGCCAGCAGCCCGCGGACTAGCGACTACAATGAGCAGTTCTTC
CDR3aa: CASSPRTSDYNEQFF

d_gene: .
v_gene: TRBV14
j_gene: TRBJ2-7
abundance: .
CDR3nt: TGTGCCAGCAGCCAAGATCTAACGGCCCACGAGCAGTACTTC
CDR3aa: CASSQDLTAHEQYF

d_gene: .
v_gene: TRBV18
j_gene: TRBJ2-2
abundance: .
CDR3nt: TGTGCCAGCTCACCAACCCTGGCCGGGGAGCTGTTTTTT
CDR3aa: CASSPTLAGELFF

d_gene: TRBD1
v_gene: TRBV5-1
j_gene: TRBJ1-6
abundance: .
CDR3nt: TGCGCCAGCAGCTTAGGGACAGGGGGCGCGGAGGCACCCCTCCACTTT
CDR3aa: CASSLGTGGAEAPLHF

d_gene: .
v_gene: TRBV25-1
j_gene: TRBJ2-1
abundance: .
CDR3nt: TGTGCCAGCAGTGAATTAAAAATTTTTGGGGCGTACAATGAGCAGTTCTTC
CDR3aa: CASSELKIFGAYNEQFF

d_gene: .
v_gene: TRBV6-5
j_gene: TRBJ1-5
abundance: .
CDR3nt: TGTGCCAGCAGAAGGACAGTTAATCAGCCCCAGCATTTT
CDR3aa: CASRRTVNQPQHF

d_gene: .
v_gene: TRBV7-2
j_gene: TRBJ2-7
abundance: .
CDR3nt: TGTGCCAGCAGCTTAGTTACCTCCTCCTACGAGCAGTACTTC
CDR3aa: CASSLVTSSYEQYF

d_gene: TRBD2
v_gene: TRBV9
j_gene: TRBJ2-1
abundance: .
CDR3nt: TGTGCCAGCGCTAGCGGGGGAGATTACAATGAGCAGTTCTTC
CDR3aa: CASASGGDYNEQFF

d_gene: .
v_gene: TRBV4-3
j_gene: TRBJ1-5
abundance: .
CDR3nt: TGCGCCAGCAGCCGCTCCTACGGGGGGAATCAGCCCCAGCATTTT
CDR3aa: CASSRSYGGNQPQHF

d_gene: .
v_gene: TRBV11-3
j_gene: TRBJ1-6
abundance: .
CDR3nt: TGTGCCAGCAGCTTATCCAGGGGTAATTCACCCCTCCACTTT
CDR3aa: CASSLSRGNSPLHF

d_gene: .
v_gene: TRBV30
j_gene: TRBJ2-7
abundance: .
CDR3nt: TGTGCCTGGAGTCCTGGGGCAGGGACCGAGCAGTACTTC
CDR3aa: CAWSPGAGTEQYF

d_gene: TRBD2
v_gene: TRBV5-1
j_gene: TRBJ2-1
abundance: few
CDR3nt: TGCGCCAGCAGTTCTAGCGGGGACGCCTACCGTGAGCAGTTCTTC
CDR3aa: CASSSSGDAYREQFF

d_gene: .
v_gene: TRBV29-1
j_gene: TRBJ1-1
abundance: .
CDR3nt: TGCAGCGTTGGTTCAGGTTACTCTGAAGCTTTCTTT
CDR3aa: CSVGSGYSEAFF

d_gene: TRBD1
v_gene: TRBV9
j_gene: TRBJ1-3
abundance: .
CDR3nt: TGTGCCAGCAGCGCCAAAATCCCCGGGACAGGCTACACCTCTGGAAACACCATATATTTT
CDR3aa: CASSAKIPGTGYTSGNTIYF

d_gene: .
v_gene: TRBV25-1
j_gene: TRBJ2-5
abundance: .
CDR3nt: TGTGCCAGCAGTGAAGGTCGGACAGCAGACCAAGAGACCCAGTACTTC
CDR3aa: CASSEGRTADQETQYF

d_gene: TRBD1
v_gene: TRBV29-1
j_gene: TRBJ1-1
abundance: .
CDR3nt: TGCAGCGTTGAACCGAGGACAGGGACGAGTGAAGCTTTCTTT
CDR3aa: CSVEPRTGTSEAFF

d_gene: .
v_gene: TRBV18
j_gene: TRBJ2-1
abundance: few
CDR3nt: TGTGCCAGCTCACCACGGGGTGTAGTAAATGAGCAGTTCTTC
CDR3aa: CASSPRGVVNEQFF

d_gene: .
v_gene: TRBV9
j_gene: TRBJ2-2
abundance: .
CDR3nt: TGTGCCAGCAGCCCCCGGAGACACACCGGGGAGCTGTTTTTT
CDR3aa: CASSPRRHTGELFF

d_gene: .
v_gene: TRBV4-2
j_gene: TRBJ2-2
abundance: .
CDR3nt: TGTGCCAGCAGCCAAGAGTACCCGGGAACCGGGGAGCTGTTTTTT
CDR3aa: CASSQEYPGTGELFF

d_gene: .
v_gene: TRBV11-3
j_gene: TRBJ2-3
abundance: .
CDR3nt: TGTGCCAGCAGCTTAGAGGGGGGAAGTGGGTCCCTTACGCAGTATTTT
CDR3aa: CASSLEGGSGSLTQYF

d_gene: TRBD1
v_gene: TRBV30
j_gene: TRBJ1-1
abundance: few
CDR3nt: TGTGCCTGGAGTGTGTGGGACAGTGAAGCTTTCTTT
CDR3aa: CAWSVWDSEAFF

d_gene: TRBD2
v_gene: TRBV9
j_gene: TRBJ2-1
abundance: few
CDR3nt: TGTGCCAGCAGCGACGGGGGGTTGTACAATGAGCAGTTCTTC
CDR3aa: CASSDGGLYNEQFF

d_gene: .
v_gene: TRBV18
j_gene: TRBJ1-1
abundance: .
CDR3nt: TGTGCCAGCTCACCACGTTCTGTAAAGAACACTGAAGCTTTCTTT
CDR3aa: CASSPRSVKNTEAFF

d_gene: TRBD1
v_gene: TRBV30
j_gene: TRBJ1-4
abundance: .
CDR3nt: TGTGCCTTCGGGACAGGGACCGAAAAACTGTTTTTT
CDR3aa: CAFGTGTEKLFF

d_gene: .
v_gene: TRBV29-1
j_gene: TRBJ1-1
abundance: .
CDR3nt: TGCAGCGCCCTCGGGGGACTCGCTTTCTTT
CDR3aa: CSALGGLAFF

d_gene: .
v_gene: TRBV5-6
j_gene: TRBJ2-6
abundance: few
CDR3nt: TGTGCCAGCAGCTTGGACGGGGCACCCGGGGCCAACGTCCTGACTTTC
CDR3aa: CASSLDGAPGANVLTF

d_gene: .
v_gene: TRBV7-9
j_gene: TRBJ2-3
abundance: .
CDR3nt: TGTGCCAGCAGCTTACTGGGAGGAGATACGCAGTATTTT
CDR3aa: CASSLLGGDTQYF

d_gene: .
v_gene: TRBV7-8
j_gene: TRBJ2-1
abundance: .
CDR3nt: TGTGCCAGCAGCTTAGACGGGACGAGTGAGCAGTTCTTC
CDR3aa: CASSLDGTSEQFF

d_gene: TRBD1
v_gene: TRBV11-2
j_gene: TRBJ2-7
abundance: few
CDR3nt: TGTGCCAGCAGCTTCCGACAGGGGCGTACCTACGAGCAGTACTTC
CDR3aa: CASSFRQGRTYEQYF

d_gene: TRBD1
v_gene: TRBV6-4
j_gene: TRBJ2-1
abundance: medium-sized
CDR3nt: TGTGCCAGCAGTGACTCGGACAGGAATGAGCAGTTCTTC
CDR3aa: CASSDSDRNEQFF

d_gene: .
v_gene: TRBV29-1
j_gene: TRBJ2-2
abundance: .
CDR3nt: TGCAGCGTTGGCGCCCCGAACACCGGGGAGCTGTTTTTT
CDR3aa: CSVGAPNTGELFF